The clone carrying this T cell receptor beta chain was seen a few times. The source of the sample is a study of T cell changes during pregnancy in multiple sclerosis. Assay used: immunoSEQ multiplex PCR; TCRdb lists only in-frame clones, some missing. The sample includes over 45,000 clones, 80% to 95% of them seen just once. The CDR3 consists of 15 residues. CDR1 is SGHRS and CDR2 is YFSETQ in the germline V gene. V shed 6 bases and J 5 bases; nucleotides not matched to a gene: 9. The sequencing used peripheral blood, collected in the third trimester of pregnancy. This clonotype originated in a female donor with multiple sclerosis, enrolled in a pregnancy study. V and J are TRBV5-1 and TRBJ2-5; TRBD2 matches at 11 bases. CDR3 protein: CASNPLAGVRETQYF. The CDR3 nucleotides are TGCGCCAGCAACCCACTAGCGGGAGTACGGGAGACCCAGTACTTC. Combining the CDR3 with reference TRBV5-1 and TRBJ2-5 gives the whole variable domain KAGVTQTPRYLIKTRGQQVTLSCSPISGHRSVSWYQQTPGQGLQFLFEYFSETQRNKGNFPGRFSGRQFSNSRSEMNVSTLELGDSALYLCASNPLAGVRETQYFGPGTRLLVL.